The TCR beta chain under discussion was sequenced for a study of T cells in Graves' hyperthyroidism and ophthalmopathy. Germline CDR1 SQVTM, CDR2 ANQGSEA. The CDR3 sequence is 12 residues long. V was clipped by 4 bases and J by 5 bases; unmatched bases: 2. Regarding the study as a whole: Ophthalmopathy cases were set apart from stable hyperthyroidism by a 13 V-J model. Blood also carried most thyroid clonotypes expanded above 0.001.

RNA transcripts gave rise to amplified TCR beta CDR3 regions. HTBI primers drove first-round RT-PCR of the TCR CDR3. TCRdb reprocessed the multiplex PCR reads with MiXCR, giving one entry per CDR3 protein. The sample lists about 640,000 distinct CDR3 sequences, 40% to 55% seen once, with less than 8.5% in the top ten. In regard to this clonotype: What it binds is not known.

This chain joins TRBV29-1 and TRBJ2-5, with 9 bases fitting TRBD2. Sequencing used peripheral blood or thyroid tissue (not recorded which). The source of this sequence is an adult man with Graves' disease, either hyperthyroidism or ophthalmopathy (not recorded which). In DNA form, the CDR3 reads TGCAGCGTTGTTGCGGGAGGGGAGACCCAGTACTTC. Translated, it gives CSVVAGGETQYF.